This entry lists 7 T cell receptor beta chains sequenced from one sample in a study of blood T cell repertoires in COVID-19. The table came from immunoSEQ multiplex PCR; TCRdb's copy has only in-frame clones and leaves some out. This table has 150,000 or so clones, 82% appearing once. The sample was peripheral blood. Source of these receptors: a human donor with acute or convalescent COVID-19. The donor label of this sample is uncertain.

The chain links TRBV21-1 to TRBJ1-2; the table's D call of TRBD1 was not tested on the DNA. TRBV21-1 is marked as a pseudogene. This CDR3 spans 15 amino acids. In nucleotides, the CDR3 is TGTGCCAGCAGCCACAAGGGGACAGAAAGCTATGGCTACACCTTC. Translation gives CASSHKGTESYGYTF.

The rearrangement links TRBV19 to TRBJ1-6, with 8 positions matching TRBD1. Germline CDR1 reads LNHDA; CDR2 reads SQIVND (reference sequence). The CDR3 runs to 18 residues. The ends lost 7 bases at V and 0 bases at J; junction bases unmatched: 11. The CDR3 loop is CASTTTGVKSSYNSPLHF. In DNA, the CDR3 is TGTGCCAGTACCACGACAGGGGTGAAGAGCTCCTATAATTCACCCCTCCACTTT.

This chain joins TRBV6-5 and TRBJ1-2, with a tentative D call TRBD1 (5 bases). Germline CDR1 and CDR2: MNHEY and SVGAGI. Trimming pared 2 bases from V and 4 bases from J, leaving 14 bases between. The CDR3 extends over 15 amino acids. CDR3 DNA: TGTGCCAGCAGTTACGCGGCGGACAAACCCTATGGCTACACCTTC. Translation gives CASSYAADKPYGYTF.

The chain carries TRBV3-1 (or the pseudogene TRBV3-2) and TRBJ2-7; 10 nucleotides align to TRBD2. Germline-derived CDR1 and CDR2 are LGHDT and YNNKEL (reference sequence). The CDR3 is 15 residues long. V lost 1 base, J lost 0 bases, and 0 bases stayed unmatched. CDR3 DNA: TGTGCCAGCAGCCAAGCTAGCGGGGGCTCCTACGAGCAGTACTTC. Translation gives CASSQASGGSYEQYF.

This clone showed up just once. The rearrangement links TRBV11-2 to TRBJ1-5; D not certain. Per germline, CDR1 SGHAT and CDR2 FQNNGV. The V gene lost 1 base and the J gene lost 5 bases, with 9 bases spanning the gap. The CDR3 runs to 14 residues. The chain's CDR3 is CASSLVAGHQPQHF. CDR3 sequence (DNA): TGTGCCAGCAGCTTAGTTGCGGGTCATCAGCCCCAGCATTTT.

This clone was recorded only once. The chain links TRBV7-8 to TRBJ1-5, with D tentatively TRBD1 (5 bases). CDR1 and CDR2 from the germline V gene are SGHVS and FQNEAQ. The CDR3 is made up of 13 amino acids. V was trimmed by 3 bases and J by 10 bases, leaving 13 bases between them. The CDR3 spells CASSLGGGYPQHF. The CDR3 DNA reads as TGTGCCAGCAGCTTGGGGGGAGGGTACCCCCAGCATTTT.

V usage is TRBV5-1 and J usage is TRBJ2-5; 12 nucleotides agree with TRBD2. Germline V gives CDR1 SGHRS, CDR2 YFSETQ. The CDR3 extends over 16 amino acids. The ends lost 2 bases at V and 2 bases at J; junction bases unmatched: 4. This CDR3 reads CASSFQTSGGQETQYF. The CDR3 coding sequence is TGCGCCAGCAGCTTCCAGACTAGCGGGGGACAAGAGACCCAGTACTTC.